What follows is one TCR beta chain and its context. Its antigen is still unknown. The sample is drawn from a study of shared clonotypes between healthy human individuals. Whole-study findings and limits: Of the naive CD4 clonotypes, about 5% were shared across a handful of donors. Owing to a small donor count, the genetic and exposure-history diversity represented was limited.

Genomic DNA of every subset was divided equally among multiple immunoSEQ plates. The method was immunoSEQ multiplex PCR; TCRdb's version includes in-frame clones alone and lacks a portion of them. The table includes some 2,500,000 clones, 85% to 95% detected once. Those who donated, Caucasian adults without exception, all lived in Nashville, Tennessee. The CDR3 is 16 residues long. CDR1 MGHRA and CDR2 YSYEKL come from the germline V gene. Trimming cost V 4 bases and J 9 bases; bases outside gene matches: 11. The origin of this receptor is a man aged 18 to 29 in good health. Some clones in this sample may be carry-over from other donors' samples. The sequencing input was naive CD4+ T cells from PBMCs. Sample subset: CD45RA+ positively selected. This chain connects TRBV4-1 to TRBJ2-1, with TRBD2 identical over 11 bases. In DNA form, the CDR3 reads TGCGCCAGCAGCCGGTCCGGAACTAGCGGGAGTGGTGAGCAGTTCTTC. Translating gives CASSRSGTSGSGEQFF.